The next 32 T cell receptor beta chains were all read from a single sample in a study of regulatory T cells in long-lasting Graves disease. Specified time point: persistent/refractory GD, antithyroid drugs over 5 years with positive TRAb. PBMCs were the source of the RNA used for TCR sequencing. Sequencing libraries for TCR beta were prepared with iRepertoire HTBI primers and Arm-PCR of CDR3 regions. TCRdb redid the calling of the multiplex PCR reads with MiXCR, one entry per CDR3 protein. The table includes around 450,000 distinct CDR3 sequences, 20% to 25% detected once. The sequenced sample was peripheral blood mononuclear cells (PBMCs), obtained when the disease was refractory, from a patient treated with antithyroid drugs. These receptors all stem from a female donor with Graves disease.

The sample holds a few counts of this clonotype. The chain combines TRBV6-2 or TRBV6-3 with TRBJ2-5, with D perhaps matching TRBD1 (5 bases). Germline V CDR1 and CDR2: MNHEY, SVGEGT. The CDR3 extends over 17 amino acids. V shed 0 bases and J shed 2 bases, with 16 bases lying between them. The CDR3 bases are TGTGCCAGCAGTTACTCAATGGGGCAAGAGTTTCAAGAGACCCAGTACTTC. Translation: CASSYSMGQEFQETQYF.

In this sample, this clonotype turned up a few times. The chain is built from TRBV30 and TRBJ1-5, with D hard to call. This CDR3 has 13 residues. V lost 2 bases and J lost 3, with 8 bases in between. The germline gives CDR1 GTSNPN, CDR2 SVGIG (reference sequence). CDR3 sequence: CAWSKAHNQPQHF. CDR3 in DNA: TGTGCCTGGAGTAAGGCACACAATCAGCCCCAGCATTTT.

This clonotype was seen at least ten times. The chain links TRBV28 to TRBJ1-5; no reliable D call. The length of the CDR3 is 12 residues. Germline V gene data show CDR1 as MDHEN and CDR2 as SYDVKM. Deletions cut 7 bases from V and 2 bases from J, with 6 bases between. The CDR3 nucleotides are TGTGCCAGCAAAGGAGGCAATCAGCCCCAGCATTTT. Translation gives CASKGGNQPQHF. Based on the CDR3 plus reference TRBV28 and TRBJ1-5, the full variable domain is DVKVTQSSRYLVKRTGEKVFLECVQDMDHENMFWYRQDPGLGLRLIYFSYDVKMKEKGDIPEGYSVSREKKERFSLILESASTNQTSMYLCASKGGNQPQHFGDGTRLSIL.

As regards this clonotype: Given a much more abundant clone one base away, this may be a read error. The gene calls are TRBV29-1 and TRBJ1-4; D not resolved. The CDR3 extends over 14 amino acids. Germline V gene data show CDR1 as SQVTM and CDR2 as ANQGSEA. Trimming removed 4 bases from V and 4 bases from J, with 13 bases in between. CDR3 amino acids: CSVVGSLINEKLFF. The CDR3 coding sequence is TGCAGCGTTGTAGGCAGCCTTATTAATGAAAAACTGTTTTTT.

This clonotype was recorded a few times. This sequence joins TRBV29-1 and TRBJ1-1; 8 bases align to TRBD1. Per the germline V gene, CDR1 is SQVTM and CDR2 is ANQGSEA. This CDR3 is 14 amino acids long. V was clipped by 4 bases and J by 0 bases; unmatched bases: 4. The CDR3 DNA reads TGCAGCGTTGTGGACAGGGCCATGAACACTGAAGCTTTCTTT. Amino acid sequence: CSVVDRAMNTEAFF.

This clonotype was detected ten times or more. The chain is built from TRBV11-2 and TRBJ1-1, with 8 bases aligning to TRBD1. In germline, CDR1 is SGHAT, CDR2 FQNNGV. Trimming took 0 bases from V and 7 from J; bases not matched to a gene: 7. This CDR3 contains 15 residues. The CDR3, as DNA: TGTGCCAGCAGCTTAGATGGGGAGGGACAGGATGAAGCTTTCTTT. This encodes CASSLDGEGQDEAFF. Supplemented by reference TRBV11-2 and TRBJ1-1, the full variable domain reads EAGVAQSPRYKIIEKRQSVAFWCNPISGHATLYWYQQILGQGPKLLIQFQNNGVVDDSQLPKDRFSAERLKGVDSTLKIQPAKLEDSAVYLCASSLDGEGQDEAFFGQGTRLTVV.

Regarding this clonotype: One junction end disagrees with the germline gene, perhaps due to a read error. DNA of the CDR3: TGTACCAGCAGCCCCTCGACGATCCAGGAGACCCAGTACTTC. Protein product: CTSSPSTIQETQYF. The gene calls are TRBV28 and TRBJ2-5; D unresolved. Germline V lookup: CDR1 MDHEN, CDR2 SYDVKM. The CDR3 covers 14 residues.

The rearrangement uses TRBV3-1 and TRBJ2-3; TRBD1 aligns across 7 bases. The germline gives CDR1 LGHDT, CDR2 YNNKEL (reference sequence). V lost 0 bases, J lost 6 bases, and 3 bases stayed unmatched. This CDR3 contains 14 residues. The CDR3 reads CASSQEKGADTQYF. The CDR3 region has the DNA TGTGCCAGCAGCCAAGAAAAGGGGGCGGATACGCAGTATTTT.

This clonotype was counted between two and nine times. The chain combines TRBV9 with TRBJ2-7; D not resolved. The V end was cut by 0 bases, the J end by 6 bases, with 13 bases between. The germline V gene has CDR1 SGDLS and CDR2 YYNGEE. The CDR3 length is 14 residues. The CDR3 region is CASSVGAGSSEQYF. The CDR3 DNA is TGTGCCAGCAGCGTAGGAGCCGGTAGCAGCGAGCAGTACTTC.

This clonotype was picked up a small number of times. V and J are TRBV5-1 and TRBJ2-4, with 9 positions matching TRBD1. The V gene end was trimmed by 4 bases and the J gene end by 8 bases; junction bases not matched to a gene: 13. The CDR3 is 16 amino acids. CDR1 is SGHRS and CDR2 is YFSETQ in the germline V gene. CDR3 coding DNA: TGCGCCAGCAGCCCCGGGACAGGGCCCGCCGTGGACATTCAGTACTTC. Protein: CASSPGTGPAVDIQYF.

This clonotype was recorded many times. The CDR3 DNA is TGTGCCAGCAGCTTTACAGGGAACCAGCCCCAGCATTTT. Its protein product is CASSFTGNQPQHF. J is TRBJ1-5 and V is TRBV28; tentatively, D is TRBD1 (6 bases). Per germline, CDR1 MDHEN and CDR2 SYDVKM. The CDR3 sequence is 13 residues long. V lost 6 bases and J lost 7, with 13 bases in between.

This clonotype was recorded many times. The chain recombines TRBV27 with TRBJ1-5, with D unresolved. V lost 5 bases and J lost 4, with 12 bases in between. Germline V gives CDR1 MNHEY, CDR2 SMNVEV (reference sequence). This CDR3 comprises 14 residues. The CDR3 here is CASSQSQPNQPQHF. The DNA of the CDR3 is TGTGCCAGCAGTCAAAGCCAGCCAAATCAGCCCCAGCATTTT.

The chain recombines TRBV28 with TRBJ1-3; TRBD1 agrees at 10 bases. With V trimmed by 4 bases and J by 3 bases, 6 bases remained unmatched. The CDR3 sequence is 16 residues long. CDR1 is MDHEN, CDR2 SYDVKM, per germline. The CDR3 sequence: CASSSPTGGSGNTIYF. CDR3 coding DNA: TGTGCCAGCAGTTCCCCGACAGGGGGCAGTGGAAACACCATATATTTT.

This clonotype was picked up a small number of times. The genes are TRBV29-1 and TRBJ1-2, with 9 bases aligning to TRBD1. The junction had 3 bases not matched to a gene; V was cut back by 6 bases and J by 4 bases. CDR3 length: 12 residues. Germline V gene lookup returns CDR1 SQVTM and CDR2 ANQGSEA. The CDR3 coding sequence is TGCAGCGTATGGACAGGGGTCTATGGCTACACCTTC. As protein: CSVWTGVYGYTF. The full variable domain, rest sourced from reference TRBV29-1 and TRBJ1-2, is SAVISQKPSRDICQRGTSLTIQCQVDSQVTMMFWYRQQPGQSLTLIATANQGSEATYESGFVIDKFPISRPNLTFSTLTVSNMSPEDSSIYLCSVWTGVYGYTFGSGTRLTVV.

There are a few counts of this clonotype. This sequence joins TRBV12-3 or TRBV12-4 and TRBJ2-3, with unresolved D. This CDR3 region has 14 residues. The germline V and J ends were trimmed by 6 bases and 1 base, with 11 bases remaining between them. The CDR3 is CASSPTRGTDTQYF. The CDR3 DNA follows: TGTGCCAGCAGCCCGACGAGAGGCACAGATACGCAGTATTTT.

The V and J genes are TRBV6-1 and TRBJ2-7; 7 nucleotides agree with TRBD2. V lost 4 bases and J lost 4; bases outside the gene matches: 4. The CDR3 spans 13 residues. From germline, CDR1 is MNHNS and CDR2 SASEGT. The CDR3 nucleotides read TGTGCCAGCAGTGCGGGGGAGGGATACGAGCAGTACTTC. This codes for CASSAGEGYEQYF.

This clonotype was seen only a few times. The rearrangement joins TRBV7-2 to TRBJ2-4; D uncertain. Germline V lookup: CDR1 SGHTA, CDR2 FQGNSA. V was pared by 1 base and J by 7 bases, with 11 bases between. This CDR3 is built from 14 residues. DNA for the CDR3: TGTGCCAGCAGCTTAGTTCAGCAGACGAACATTCAGTACTTC. It codes for CASSLVQQTNIQYF.

The V and J genes are TRBV6-1 and TRBJ2-7; D is tentatively TRBD1 or TRBD2 (5 bases each). This CDR3 spans 14 amino acids. V was clipped by 5 bases and J by 2 bases, with 13 bases between them. Germline V CDR1 and CDR2: MNHNS, SASEGT. This chain's CDR3 is CASSQRDLAYEQYF. CDR3 DNA sequence: TGTGCCAGCAGTCAACGGGACCTCGCCTACGAGCAGTACTTC.

This chain joins TRBV7-6 and TRBJ2-2, with TRBD2 as a possible D gene (5 bases). The CDR3 sequence is 14 residues long. Germline values: CDR1 SGHVS, CDR2 FNYEAQ. Deletions cut 4 bases from V and 8 bases from J, with 14 bases between. CDR3: CASSSLTGLGELFF. As DNA, the CDR3 is TGTGCCAGCAGCTCCCTAACGGGATTGGGGGAGCTGTTTTTT.

In this sample, this clonotype turned up many times. This chain connects TRBV15 to TRBJ2-7; 9 bases match TRBD2. Trimming at V came to 8 bases and at J to 7 bases, leaving 9 bases not matched to a gene. The CDR3 has 13 amino acids. From germline, CDR1 is LNHNV and CDR2 YYDKDF (reference sequence). CDR3 in DNA: TGTGCCACCGGGTTAGCGGGAGCAGAAGAGCAGTACTTC. Translated: CATGLAGAEEQYF.

This clonotype was seen a few times. This sequence joins TRBV28 and TRBJ2-5, with D tentatively TRBD1 or TRBD2 (6 bases each). CDR1 is MDHEN and CDR2 is SYDVKM in the germline V gene. With 8 bases removed from V and 5 bases from J, the gap between germline ends came to 18 bases. There are 14 residues in the CDR3. CDR3 sequence reads: CASEEGGLRETQYF. In DNA form, the CDR3 reads TGTGCCAGCGAAGAAGGGGGACTTAGGGAGACCCAGTACTTC.

This clonotype occurred many times. This chain joins TRBV7-8 and TRBJ2-7; D unresolved. Trimming removed 2 bases from V and 1 base from J, with 15 bases in between. Germline CDR1 reads SGHVS; CDR2 reads FQNEAQ. The CDR3 length is 16 residues. CDR3 DNA sequence: TGTGCCAGCAGCTTAAGGGAAGCCGATCTTTCCTACGAGCAGTACTTC. As protein: CASSLREADLSYEQYF.

This clonotype was seen repeatedly, ten times or more. This chain links TRBV6-2 or TRBV6-3 with TRBJ1-2, with TRBD1 matching 8 bases. The length of the CDR3 is 16 residues. The germline gives CDR1 MNHEY, CDR2 SVGEGT. The V and J ends lost 5 bases and 5 bases, in that order; junction bases with no gene match: 13. The CDR3 is CASSESRGQDLYGYTF. CDR3 bases: TGTGCCAGCAGTGAAAGTCGGGGACAGGATCTATATGGCTACACCTTC.

The V gene is TRBV24-1, the J gene TRBJ2-2; weak D call: TRBD2 (5 bases). The CDR3 sequence is 17 residues long. V lost 1 base and J 3 bases, leaving 14 bases between the germline ends. Germline V gene data show CDR1 as KGHDR and CDR2 as SFDVKD. DNA of the CDR3: TGTGCCACCAGTGATTTTCGTGGGAGACGGGACACCGGGGAGCTGTTTTTT. This codes for CATSDFRGRRDTGELFF.

This clonotype has a count of ten or more. The V and J genes are TRBV25-1 and TRBJ1-1; perhaps TRBD1 as D (6 bases). The V end was cut by 1 base, the J end by 2 bases, with 11 bases between. Germline V gene sequence: CDR1 MGHDK, CDR2 SYGVNS. This CDR3 contains 15 residues. This chain's CDR3 is CASSEWRGFNTEAFF. The DNA of the CDR3 is TGTGCCAGCAGTGAATGGAGGGGGTTTAACACTGAAGCTTTCTTT. The full variable domain, its missing parts supplied by reference TRBV25-1 and TRBJ1-1, is EADIYQTPRYLVIGTGKKITLECSQTMGHDKMYWYQQDPGMELHLIHYSYGVNSTEKGDLSSESTVSRIRTEHFPLTLESARPSHTSQYLCASSEWRGFNTEAFFGQGTRLTVV.

This clonotype was observed at least ten times. The gene calls are TRBV7-8 and TRBJ2-7; TRBD2 might be the D (7 bases). Germline V lookup: CDR1 SGHVS, CDR2 FQNEAQ. The CDR3 is made up of 13 amino acids. The V and J ends lost 3 bases and 6 bases respectively, with 12 bases between them. The CDR3 coding sequence is TGTGCCAGCAGCTTTGGCGGGGGCGGCGAGCAGTACTTC. Its protein product is CASSFGGGGEQYF.

This clonotype has just a few counts. The chain employs TRBV12-3 or TRBV12-4 and TRBJ2-5; D possibly corresponds to TRBD2 (5 bases). This CDR3 region has 13 residues. The V gene lost 6 bases and the J gene lost 2 bases, with 10 bases spanning the gap. CDR3 sequence: CASRFGIQETQYF. DNA of the CDR3: TGTGCCAGCAGGTTCGGGATTCAAGAGACCCAGTACTTC.

A few counts support this clonotype. The rearrangement uses TRBV28 and TRBJ2-3; tentatively, D is TRBD2 (6 bases). The germline V gene has CDR1 MDHEN and CDR2 SYDVKM. The V end was cut by 7 bases, the J end by 4 bases, with 12 bases between. CDR3 length equals 13 residues. CDR3 bases: TGTGCCAGCAAGTACGGGAGCTCAGATACGCAGTATTTT. This encodes CASKYGSSDTQYF.

V usage is TRBV19 and J usage is TRBJ2-2; D is unclear. The CDR3 is made up of 15 amino acids. Trimming stripped 4 bases from V and 4 bases from J, with 13 bases between. Germline assignment: CDR1 LNHDA and CDR2 SQIVND (reference sequence). Here the CDR3 DNA reads TGTGCCAGTAGTACTCCCGGGCAGACCACCGGGGAGCTGTTTTTT. It yields the protein CASSTPGQTTGELFF.

This clonotype was seen repeatedly, ten times or more. This chain joins TRBV28 and TRBJ1-5, with 8 bases fitting TRBD1. CDR1 and CDR2 (germline): MDHEN, SYDVKM. With 7 bases clipped from V and 5 bases from J, the junction kept 4 bases outside the gene matches. The CDR3 extends over 13 amino acids. CDR3: CASTDRDDQPQHF. The CDR3 bases are TGTGCCAGCACGGACAGGGACGATCAGCCCCAGCATTTT.

The V call is TRBV19, the J call TRBJ2-5, with 7 bases identical to TRBD2. Germline V lookup: CDR1 LNHDA, CDR2 SQIVND (reference sequence). The V segment lost 8 bases and the J segment 5 bases; nucleotides outside the gene matches: 11. The CDR3 sequence is 14 residues long. As DNA, the CDR3 is TGTGCCAGTTGTACTTCTGCGGGAGTTGAGACCCAGTACTTC. This codes for CASCTSAGVETQYF.

This clonotype was detected a few times. The V and J genes are TRBV9 and TRBJ1-2, with no clear D. This CDR3 is 15 amino acids long. In germline, CDR1 is SGDLS, CDR2 YYNGEE. Trimming shortened V by 2 bases and J by 4 bases, and 15 bases separated the two germline ends. CDR3 loop: CASSVVPTALYGYTF. DNA of the CDR3: TGTGCCAGCAGCGTCGTACCCACAGCTCTCTATGGCTACACCTTC.